This is a list of T cell receptor beta chains from one sample in a study of response to subunit inactivated influenza vaccine. A single record per CDR3 protein comes from TCRdb applying MiXCR to the RT-PCR reads. The repertoire holds over 650,000 distinct CDR3 sequences, with under 20% as singletons. This sample comprised PBMCs from blood, obtained 4 to 6 days after vaccination. The receptors stem from a man aged 50-59 years who received an inactivated influenza vaccine. Each CDR3 is given with its conserved first and last residue. A D gene is named only where the DNA matches it firmly. Expanded clones get a size class; other rows say once, few or many, or leave the size out.

j_gene	v_gene	d_gene	abundance	CDR3nt	CDR3aa
TRBJ2-7	TRBV6-5	.	few	TGTGCCAGCAGTTACACTGGTAGCTCCTACGAGCAGTACTTC	CASSYTGSSYEQYF
TRBJ2-7	TRBV5-1	TRBD1	few	TGCGCCACCTCAACCGGGACAGGCTACGAGCAGTACTTC	CATSTGTGYEQYF
TRBJ2-1	TRBV15	TRBD2	many	TGTGCCACCAGCCGACCGGGACTAGCGGCGTACAATGAGCAGTTCTTC	CATSRPGLAAYNEQFF
TRBJ1-1	TRBV20-1	.	.	TGCAGTGCTAGAGATTTGGCCAGACACACTGAAGCTTTCTTT	CSARDLARHTEAFF
TRBJ2-1	TRBV20-1	TRBD2	.	TGCAGTGCTAGGAGGACTAGCGGGGTTTACAATGAGCAGTTCTTC	CSARRTSGVYNEQFF
TRBJ2-3	TRBV12-3/TRBV12-4	.	few	TGTGCCAGCAGGTGGACTGGCCTCACAGATACGCAGTATTTT	CASRWTGLTDTQYF
TRBJ2-1	TRBV5-1	TRBD2	.	TGCGCCAGCAGGCTATGGACTAGCGGGGCTAATGAGCAGTTCTTC	CASRLWTSGANEQFF
TRBJ2-7	TRBV20-1	TRBD1	.	TGCAGTGCCAACCGACTGGACAGGAGTACCTACGAGCAGTACTTC	CSANRLDRSTYEQYF
TRBJ2-3	TRBV7-9	TRBD2	many	TGTGTCGCGGAACTAGCGGGGGCAGATACGCAGTATTTT	CVAELAGADTQYF
TRBJ1-2	TRBV28	TRBD1	.	TGTGCCAGCAGTCGAGGGACAGTTGCTGGCTACACCTTC	CASSRGTVAGYTF
TRBJ2-3	TRBV5-4	TRBD2	.	TGTGCCAGCAGCTTGAGTCTGAGCGGGAGGGCGGGCACAGATACGCAGTATTTT	CASSLSLSGRAGTDTQYF
TRBJ2-2	TRBV9	.	.	TGTGCCAGCAGCAAAGCCCCTGCAGGGAGAGTCCGGGAGCTGTTTTTT	CASSKAPAGRVRELFF
TRBJ2-3	TRBV6-4	.	few	TGTGCCAGCAGTGACTCGAGTGACAGTTTAGTTAGCACAGATACGCAGTATTTT	CASSDSSDSLVSTDTQYF
TRBJ1-4	TRBV7-2	.	.	TGTGCCAGCAGCCGCGGTTGGGAAGAAAAACTGTTTTTT	CASSRGWEEKLFF
TRBJ1-1	TRBV4-3	.	.	TGCGCCAGCAGCCAAGATCCGAGGGACCGAGATGAAGCTTTCTTT	CASSQDPRDRDEAFF
TRBJ2-7	TRBV7-9	.	few	TGTGCCAGCAGCCCGTCTAAGGGACTGGAGGACGAGCAGTACTTC	CASSPSKGLEDEQYF
TRBJ2-5	TRBV28	.	.	TGTGCCAGCAGAAAACCGAGGGGTGAGAAAGAGACCCAGTACTTC	CASRKPRGEKETQYF
TRBJ2-7	TRBV29-1	TRBD2	few	TGCAGCGTTGAAGTAGTTGGCGGGAGGGTGGACGAGCAGTACTTC	CSVEVVGGRVDEQYF
TRBJ2-7	TRBV7-8	TRBD2	few	TGTGCCAGCAGCATAAGCGGGGGGGCCCTCTACGAGCAGTACTTC	CASSISGGALYEQYF
TRBJ2-1	TRBV20-1	.	.	TGCAGTGCTAGCCTACCGGGACTGGTCTACAATGAGCAGTTCTTC	CSASLPGLVYNEQFF
TRBJ2-5	TRBV7-6	TRBD1	.	TGTGCCAGCAGCTTGTACTTGGACAGGGGAGGGAGAGAGACCCAGTACTTC	CASSLYLDRGGRETQYF
TRBJ2-3	TRBV6-1	.	.	TGTGCCAGCCGCCTGGAGGGATTGGCAGATACGCAGTATTTT	CASRLEGLADTQYF